Here is one T cell receptor (beta chain) with its context. Its antigen is unidentified. The entry originates in a study of CD4 T cell repertoires in COVID-19. Background on the study: CFSE-low cells expanded roughly 10 days with IL-2, then restimulated with other coronavirus spikes.

Measured with immunoSEQ multiplex PCR; TCRdb has only the in-frame clones, and not every one. The sample yields 20,000 or so clones, 87% seen once. The germline CDR1 and CDR2 sequences are SGHNT and YYREEE (reference sequence). The J segment lost 8 bases and the V segment lost 2 bases, leaving 3 bases of the junction unmatched. This CDR3 has 13 amino acids. These memory T cells were uncultured and sequenced directly after ex vivo isolation. Whole-study findings and limits: Suggested intraclonal diversification: top SARS-CoV-2-reactive clonotypes appeared in two or three memory subsets. Some SARS-CoV-2 clonotypes, between about 6.5 and 28%, recurred in SARS-CoV and/or HKU1 cultures.

The genes are TRBV5-4 and TRBJ1-2; TRBD1 aligns across 10 bases. The source is a human donor who had COVID-19. The sample consisted of central memory CD4+ T cells from blood, taken before the COVID-19 pandemic. The CDR3, as DNA: TGTGCCAGCAGCTTTGACAGGGGGCCAGGCTACACCTTC. Its protein is CASSFDRGPGYTF.